The text below deals with one T cell receptor beta chain. The target antigen is unknown. This entry belongs to a study of Tregs in tolerant kidney transplant recipients. Assay used: immunoSEQ multiplex PCR; TCRdb lists only in-frame clones, some missing. The sample lists more than 12,000 clones, roughly 78% occurring once. Study-level points and caveats: Findings come from small patient numbers and require larger validation.

The CDR3 has 15 amino acids. Trimming removed 7 bases at V and 0 bases at J, with 12 bases between. The V gene's germline CDR1 is ENHRY and CDR2 SYGVKD. V is TRBV10-3 and J is TRBJ2-2; D is possibly TRBD2 (5 bases). Sample: Tregs from blood, taken before the transplant. This receptor was obtained from a human donor who received a combined kidney and bone marrow transplant. The CDR3 sequence is CAITTGNTNTGELFF. In DNA form, the CDR3 reads TGTGCCATCACTACGGGAAATACGAACACCGGGGAGCTGTTTTTT.